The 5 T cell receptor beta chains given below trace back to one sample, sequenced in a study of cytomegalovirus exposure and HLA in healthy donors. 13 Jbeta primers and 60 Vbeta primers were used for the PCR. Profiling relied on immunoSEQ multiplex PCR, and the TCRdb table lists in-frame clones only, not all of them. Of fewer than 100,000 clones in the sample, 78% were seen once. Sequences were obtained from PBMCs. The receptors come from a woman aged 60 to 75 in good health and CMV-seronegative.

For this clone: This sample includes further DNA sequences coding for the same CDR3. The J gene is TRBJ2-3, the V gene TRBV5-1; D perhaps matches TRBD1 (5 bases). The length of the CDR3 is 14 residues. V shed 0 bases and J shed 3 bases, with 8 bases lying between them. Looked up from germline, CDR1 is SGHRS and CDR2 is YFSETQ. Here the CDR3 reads CASSLEGVTDTQYF. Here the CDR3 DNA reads TGCGCCAGCAGCTTGGAAGGGGTAACAGATACGCAGTATTTT.

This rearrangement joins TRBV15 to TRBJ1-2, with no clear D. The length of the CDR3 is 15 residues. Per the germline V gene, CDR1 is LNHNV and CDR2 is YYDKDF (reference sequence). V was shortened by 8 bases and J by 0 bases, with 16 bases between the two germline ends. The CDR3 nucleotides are TGTGCCACCTTCGGGTCATCAAAGCCTAACTATGGCTACACCTTC. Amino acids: CATFGSSKPNYGYTF.

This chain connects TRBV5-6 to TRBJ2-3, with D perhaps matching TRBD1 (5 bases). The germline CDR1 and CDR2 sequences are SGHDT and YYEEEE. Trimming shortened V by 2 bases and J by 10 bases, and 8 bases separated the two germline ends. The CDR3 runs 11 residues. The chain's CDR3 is CASSLSTAQYF. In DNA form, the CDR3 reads TGTGCCAGCAGCTTATCGACAGCGCAGTATTTT.

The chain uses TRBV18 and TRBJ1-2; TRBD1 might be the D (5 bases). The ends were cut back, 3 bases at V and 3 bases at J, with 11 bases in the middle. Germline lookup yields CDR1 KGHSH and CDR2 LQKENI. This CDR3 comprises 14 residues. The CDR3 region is CASSPGGADYGYTF. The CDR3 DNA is TGTGCCAGCTCACCTGGAGGGGCCGACTATGGCTACACCTTC.

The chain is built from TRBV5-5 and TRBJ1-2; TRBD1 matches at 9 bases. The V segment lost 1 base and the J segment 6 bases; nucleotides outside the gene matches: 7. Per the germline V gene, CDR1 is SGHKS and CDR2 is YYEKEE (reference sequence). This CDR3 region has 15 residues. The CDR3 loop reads CASSLSGQGSHGYTF. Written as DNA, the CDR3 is TGTGCCAGCAGCTTGTCTGGACAGGGGTCCCATGGCTACACCTTC.